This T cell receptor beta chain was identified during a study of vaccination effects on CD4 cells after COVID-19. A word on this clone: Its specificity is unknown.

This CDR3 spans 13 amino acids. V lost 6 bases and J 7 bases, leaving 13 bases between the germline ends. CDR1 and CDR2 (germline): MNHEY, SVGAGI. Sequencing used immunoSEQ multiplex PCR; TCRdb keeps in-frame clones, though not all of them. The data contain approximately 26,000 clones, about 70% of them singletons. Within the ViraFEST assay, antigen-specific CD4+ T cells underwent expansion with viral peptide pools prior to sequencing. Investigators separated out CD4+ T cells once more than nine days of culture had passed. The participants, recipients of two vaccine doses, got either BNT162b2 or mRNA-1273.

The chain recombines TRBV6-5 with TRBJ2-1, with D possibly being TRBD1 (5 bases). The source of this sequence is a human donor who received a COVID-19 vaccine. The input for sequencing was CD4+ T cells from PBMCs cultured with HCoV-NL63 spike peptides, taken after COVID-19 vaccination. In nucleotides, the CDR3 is TGTGCCAGCAGGACAGCGCCGTGGAATGAGCAGTTCTTC. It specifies CASRTAPWNEQFF.